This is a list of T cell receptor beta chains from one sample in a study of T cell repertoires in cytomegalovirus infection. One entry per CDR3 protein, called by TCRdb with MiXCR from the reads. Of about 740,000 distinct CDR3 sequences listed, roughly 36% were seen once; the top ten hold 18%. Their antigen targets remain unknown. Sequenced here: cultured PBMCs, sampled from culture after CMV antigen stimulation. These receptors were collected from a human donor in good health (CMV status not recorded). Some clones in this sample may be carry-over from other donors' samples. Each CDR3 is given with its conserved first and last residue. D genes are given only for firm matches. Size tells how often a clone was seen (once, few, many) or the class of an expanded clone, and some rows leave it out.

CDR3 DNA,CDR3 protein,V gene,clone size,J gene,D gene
TGTGCCAGCGATAGGGGGGGAGTGGAACGCGAGCAGTTCTTC,CASDRGGVEREQFF,TRBV6-1,few,TRBJ2-1,.
TGTGCCAGCGGCGGGGGGACTGGGGCCAACGTCCTGACTTTC,CASGGGTGANVLTF,TRBV6-1,many,TRBJ2-6,TRBD2
TGTGCCAGCAGCCCTCAAGGGGCACAGCGTCAGCCCCAGCATTTT,CASSPQGAQRQPQHF,TRBV4-2,.,TRBJ1-5,.
TGTGCCAGCAGCTTAGGGGGGGCTGGTGGCTACACCTTC,CASSLGGAGGYTF,TRBV7-2,many,TRBJ1-2,.
TGTGCCATCAGTGGGACTAGCGGTCCTTGGGGCACAGATACGCAGTATTTT,CAISGTSGPWGTDTQYF,TRBV10-3,.,TRBJ2-3,TRBD2
TGTGCCAGCAGCGCTACCGGGACAGGGGACCAGCCCCAGCATTTT,CASSATGTGDQPQHF,TRBV7-2,many,TRBJ1-5,TRBD1
TGCAGTGCTCAGATCTGGGGGCTAGCGGGGGGTCCATACAATGAGCAGTTCTTC,CSAQIWGLAGGPYNEQFF,TRBV20-1,once,TRBJ2-1,TRBD2
TGTGCCTGGAGTGTACAGGGTCCTGAGCAGTTCTTC,CAWSVQGPEQFF,TRBV30,.,TRBJ2-1,.
TGTGCCAGCAGCCCTGCCAGCACGGCTCAGCCCCAGCATTTT,CASSPASTAQPQHF,TRBV7-2,many,TRBJ1-5,.
TGTGCCAGCAGCTTAGTTTTCGGGCGCAATCAGCCCCAGCATTTT,CASSLVFGRNQPQHF,TRBV7-8,.,TRBJ1-5,.
TGCGCCAGCAGCCAAGATCGAGGACAGAGACCCTACGAGCAGTACTTC,CASSQDRGQRPYEQYF,TRBV4-1,few,TRBJ2-7,.
TGCAGTGCCACTAAACAGGGTCTAAGGACTGAAGCTTTCTTT,CSATKQGLRTEAFF,TRBV20-1,.,TRBJ1-1,.
TGTGCCAGCAGGTACAACACAGATACGCAGTATTTT,CASRYNTDTQYF,TRBV12-3/TRBV12-4,few,TRBJ2-3,.
TGTGCCAGCAGCTTATATGACCGTCCCCTCCACTTT,CASSLYDRPLHF,TRBV7-2,.,TRBJ1-6,.
TGTGCCAGCTACAGGTGGACAACTACCTACGAGCAGTACTTC,CASYRWTTTYEQYF,TRBV6-1,.,TRBJ2-7,.
TGTGCCAGCAGAGGACAGGGCTCCCAAGAGACCCAGTACTTC,CASRGQGSQETQYF,TRBV27,few,TRBJ2-5,TRBD1
TGTGCCAGCAGGTTAACATCGGACGAGACCCAGTACTTC,CASRLTSDETQYF,TRBV28,few,TRBJ2-5,.
TGTGCTAGTGTCCCAGAGACAGATACGCAGTATTTT,CASVPETDTQYF,TRBV12-5,.,TRBJ2-3,.
TGTGCCAGCCAGAGGGCCCTTGCGGATACGCAGTATTTT,CASQRALADTQYF,TRBV18,.,TRBJ2-3,.
TGTGCCAGTTCGAGTGCAACTAATGAAAAACTGTTTTTT,CASSSATNEKLFF,TRBV12-3/TRBV12-4,.,TRBJ1-4,.
TGTGCCAGCAGCCTAGCCTCCCTAAACACCGGGGAGCTGTTTTTT,CASSLASLNTGELFF,TRBV7-2,few,TRBJ2-2,.
TGTGCCAGCAGCAACGCGGGACTAGCGGGAGTGATCGCCTACAATGAGCAGTTCTTC,CASSNAGLAGVIAYNEQFF,TRBV11-2,.,TRBJ2-1,TRBD2
TGTGCCAGCAGTTACTCGGGGGGTATGGGCATGAACACTGAAGCTTTCTTT,CASSYSGGMGMNTEAFF,TRBV6-6,few,TRBJ1-1,.
TGTGCCAGCCAGCAGGTGTTTAGGATTAATGAGCAGTTCTTC,CASQQVFRINEQFF,TRBV6-1,many,TRBJ2-1,.
TGTGCCAGCAGCTTCAAAGGGACACAGGTTGAGCAGTTCTTC,CASSFKGTQVEQFF,TRBV7-2,many,TRBJ2-1,.
TGTGCCAGTTCAACCGGGACAGGCTACACCGGGGAGCTGTTTTTT,CASSTGTGYTGELFF,TRBV12-3/TRBV12-4,.,TRBJ2-2,TRBD1
TGTGCCATCGGACTAGCGGGAGTCACCGGGGAGCTGTTTTTT,CAIGLAGVTGELFF,TRBV19,.,TRBJ2-2,TRBD2
TGCGCCAGCAGCCATTCCCACGCGGGGACGGGGAGCAATGAGCAGTTCTTC,CASSHSHAGTGSNEQFF,TRBV4-1,.,TRBJ2-1,.
TGTGCCAGCCCTCCGGGCCCTAATGAGCAGTTCTTC,CASPPGPNEQFF,TRBV7-9,.,TRBJ2-1,.
TGTGCCTGGAGTGCCGAGCTGAGAAACACCATATATTTT,CAWSAELRNTIYF,TRBV30,.,TRBJ1-3,.
TGCAGTGCTAGGGGGGCCCAGTGGGGAAACACCATATATTTT,CSARGAQWGNTIYF,TRBV20-1,.,TRBJ1-3,.
TGCGCCAGCAGTACAGACCAAGAGACCCAGTACTTC,CASSTDQETQYF,TRBV5-1,.,TRBJ2-5,.
TGTGCCAGCAGCCAGGGGAGGGCGGAGACCCAGTACTTC,CASSQGRAETQYF,TRBV7-2,.,TRBJ2-5,.
TGTGCCAGCAGCTTAGATATCGCAGGTCTTAACACTGAAGCTTTCTTT,CASSLDIAGLNTEAFF,TRBV7-9,few,TRBJ1-1,.
TGTGCCAGCAGCCAAGAAGGACTCCACTCCTACAATGAGCAGTTCTTC,CASSQEGLHSYNEQFF,TRBV14,few,TRBJ2-1,.
TGTGCCAGCACGCTGGCGGGGGAGCTGTTTTTT,CASTLAGELFF,TRBV6-2/TRBV6-3,.,TRBJ2-2,.
TGTGCCAGCAGCCCGCTCCGCACAGGGGTCACTGAAGCTTTCTTT,CASSPLRTGVTEAFF,TRBV7-2,.,TRBJ1-1,TRBD1
TGTGCCAGCAGTTCCCGACTAGCGGCCACAGATACGCAGTATTTT,CASSSRLAATDTQYF,TRBV28,many,TRBJ2-3,TRBD2
TGCAGCCCCCGAGGACTAGCGGGAGCAGATACGCAGTATTTT,CSPRGLAGADTQYF,TRBV29-1,.,TRBJ2-3,TRBD2
TGCGCCAGCAGCCAGGGGTTTGATGGCTACACCTTC,CASSQGFDGYTF,TRBV4-1,few,TRBJ1-2,.
TGTGCCAGCAGCCGTATAGGCGGGAGGACGTCCTACGAGCAGTACTTC,CASSRIGGRTSYEQYF,TRBV7-9,.,TRBJ2-7,TRBD2
TGTGCCAGCAGCCACGCTAAGGGCTCTGGAAACACCATATATTTT,CASSHAKGSGNTIYF,TRBV11-2,.,TRBJ1-3,.
TGTGCCAGCAGCTCAACCGGGATTCGCACAGATACGCAGTATTTT,CASSSTGIRTDTQYF,TRBV7-3,.,TRBJ2-3,.
TGTGCCAGCACCCTCGGTGCCGAGCAGTACTTC,CASTLGAEQYF,TRBV12-3/TRBV12-4,few,TRBJ2-7,.
TGTGCCAGCAGCTTGGGACAGGCCTCTGGAAACACCATATATTTT,CASSLGQASGNTIYF,TRBV5-4,.,TRBJ1-3,.
TGTGCCAGCAGTTTCTCCGGGACTATAGGGAATACGCAGTATTTT,CASSFSGTIGNTQYF,TRBV12-3/TRBV12-4,few,TRBJ2-3,TRBD2
TGTGCCAGCAGGGGCGGGGGCGCGGCCAAAAACATTCAGTACTTC,CASRGGGAAKNIQYF,TRBV2,.,TRBJ2-4,.
TGTGCCAGCAGCTTCAGTAACAGTGGGCTAGAGACCCAGTACTTC,CASSFSNSGLETQYF,TRBV7-6,once,TRBJ2-5,.
TGTGCCAGCAGCCAAGAATTAGCGGGAGGGCCTGGCACAGATACGCAGTATTTT,CASSQELAGGPGTDTQYF,TRBV14,few,TRBJ2-3,TRBD2
TGTGCCAGCAGTTCCGGGACTAGCGGGAGGCAGGAGTACTTC,CASSSGTSGRQEYF,TRBV28,.,TRBJ2-7,TRBD2
TGTGCCAGCAATAAAAGCCCGGAGGGGACCCAGTACTTC,CASNKSPEGTQYF,TRBV2,.,TRBJ2-5,.
TGTGCCAGCATGGGGTCCCGTGAAGCTTTCTTT,CASMGSREAFF,TRBV2,few,TRBJ1-1,.
TGTGCCAGCCTCTCCCCTCAGCCCCAGCATTTT,CASLSPQPQHF,TRBV7-4,many,TRBJ1-5,.
TGTGCCAGCAGCTTCGGCGGATGGAGGGAGGCTAATGAAAAACTGTTTTTT,CASSFGGWREANEKLFF,TRBV7-2,many,TRBJ1-4,.